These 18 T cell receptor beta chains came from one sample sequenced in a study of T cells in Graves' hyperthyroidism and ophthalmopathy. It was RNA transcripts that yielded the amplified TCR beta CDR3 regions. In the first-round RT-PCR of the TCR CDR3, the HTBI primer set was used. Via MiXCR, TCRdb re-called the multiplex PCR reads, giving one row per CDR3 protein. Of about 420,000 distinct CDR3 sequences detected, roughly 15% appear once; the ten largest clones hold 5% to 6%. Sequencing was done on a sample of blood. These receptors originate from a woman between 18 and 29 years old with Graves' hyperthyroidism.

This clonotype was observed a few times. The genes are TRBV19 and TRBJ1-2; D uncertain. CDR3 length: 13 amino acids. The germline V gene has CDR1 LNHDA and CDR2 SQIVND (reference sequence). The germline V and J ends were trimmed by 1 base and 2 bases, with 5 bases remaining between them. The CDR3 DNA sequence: TGTGCCAGTAGTATAGCGGGGAACTATGGCTACACCTTC. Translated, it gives CASSIAGNYGYTF.

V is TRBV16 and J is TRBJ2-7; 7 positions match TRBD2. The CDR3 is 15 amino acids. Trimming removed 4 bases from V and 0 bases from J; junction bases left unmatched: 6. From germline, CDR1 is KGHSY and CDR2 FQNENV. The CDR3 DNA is TGTGCCAGCAGCCCATCTGGGGGGGTCTCCTACGAGCAGTACTTC. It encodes CASSPSGGVSYEQYF.

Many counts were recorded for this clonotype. The CDR3 spells CASSADGTDTEAFF. Written as DNA, the CDR3 is TGTGCCAGCAGTGCTGATGGGACGGACACTGAAGCTTTCTTT. V is TRBV6-1 and J is TRBJ1-1; weak D call: TRBD1 (5 bases). The CDR3 totals 14 residues. V lost 4 bases, J lost 3 bases, and 12 bases lay in between. Germline lookup yields CDR1 MNHNS and CDR2 SASEGT.

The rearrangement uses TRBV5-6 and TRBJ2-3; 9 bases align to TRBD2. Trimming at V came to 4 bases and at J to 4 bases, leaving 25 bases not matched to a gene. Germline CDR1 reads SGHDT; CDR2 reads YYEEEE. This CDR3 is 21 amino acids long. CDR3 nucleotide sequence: TGTGCCAGCAGCCCTGGTTGGGGTAGCGGGAGAATTTTTGTCTCTGCAGATACGCAGTATTTT. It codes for CASSPGWGSGRIFVSADTQYF.

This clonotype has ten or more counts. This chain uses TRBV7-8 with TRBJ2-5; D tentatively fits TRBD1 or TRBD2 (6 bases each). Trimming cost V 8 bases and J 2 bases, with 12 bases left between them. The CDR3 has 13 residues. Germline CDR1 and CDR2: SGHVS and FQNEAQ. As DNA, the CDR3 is TGTGCCAGCCGGAGGGGGGAACAAGAGACCCAGTACTTC. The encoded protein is CASRRGEQETQYF.

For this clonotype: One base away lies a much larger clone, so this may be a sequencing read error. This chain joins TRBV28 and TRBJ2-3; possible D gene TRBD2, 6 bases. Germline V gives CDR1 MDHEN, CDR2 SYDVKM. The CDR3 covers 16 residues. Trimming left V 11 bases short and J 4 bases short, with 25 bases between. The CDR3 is CAGNGRSWSGPDTQYF. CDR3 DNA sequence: TGTGCCGGCAACGGGAGAAGCTGGTCGGGCCCAGATACGCAGTATTTT. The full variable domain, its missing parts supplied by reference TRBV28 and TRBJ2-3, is DVKVTQSSRYLVKRTGEKVFLECVQDMDHENMFWYRQDPGLGLRLIYFSYDVKMKEKGDIPEGYSVSREKKERFSLILESASTNQTSMYLCAGNGRSWSGPDTQYFGPGTRLTVL.

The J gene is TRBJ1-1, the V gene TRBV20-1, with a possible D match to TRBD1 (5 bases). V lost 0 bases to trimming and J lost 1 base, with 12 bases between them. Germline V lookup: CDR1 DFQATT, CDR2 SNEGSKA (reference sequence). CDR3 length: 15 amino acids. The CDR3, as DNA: TGCAGTGCTAGAGACCCCGGGGCGGGGAACACTGAAGCTTTCTTT. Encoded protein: CSARDPGAGNTEAFF.

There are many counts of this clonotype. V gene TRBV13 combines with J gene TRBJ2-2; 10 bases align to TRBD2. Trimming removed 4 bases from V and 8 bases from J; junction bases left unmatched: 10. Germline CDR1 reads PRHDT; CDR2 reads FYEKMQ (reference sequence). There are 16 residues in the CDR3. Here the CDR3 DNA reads TGTGCCAGCAGCTCCCAGAGGCTAGCGGGAGCGGGGGAGCTGTTTTTT. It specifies CASSSQRLAGAGELFF.

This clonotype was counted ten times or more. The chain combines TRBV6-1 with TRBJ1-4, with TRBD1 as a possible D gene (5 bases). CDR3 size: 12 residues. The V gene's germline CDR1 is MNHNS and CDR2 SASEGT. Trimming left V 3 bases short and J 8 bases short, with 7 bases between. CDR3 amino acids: CASSDRGEKLFF. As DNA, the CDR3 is TGTGCCAGCAGTGACCGGGGGGAAAAACTGTTTTTT.

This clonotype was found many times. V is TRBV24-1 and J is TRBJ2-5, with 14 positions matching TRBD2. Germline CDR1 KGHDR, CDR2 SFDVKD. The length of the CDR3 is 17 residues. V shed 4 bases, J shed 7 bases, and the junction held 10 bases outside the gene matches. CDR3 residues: CATSEGGLAGAVGTQYF. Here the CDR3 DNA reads TGTGCCACCAGTGAGGGGGGACTAGCGGGAGCGGTAGGGACCCAGTACTTC.

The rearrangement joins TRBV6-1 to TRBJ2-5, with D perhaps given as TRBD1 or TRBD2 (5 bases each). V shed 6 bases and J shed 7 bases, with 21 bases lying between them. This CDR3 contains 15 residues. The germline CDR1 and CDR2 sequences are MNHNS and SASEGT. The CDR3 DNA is TGTGCCAGCAGCACTAGATGGGAGACAGCGAGGACCCAGTACTTC. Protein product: CASSTRWETARTQYF.

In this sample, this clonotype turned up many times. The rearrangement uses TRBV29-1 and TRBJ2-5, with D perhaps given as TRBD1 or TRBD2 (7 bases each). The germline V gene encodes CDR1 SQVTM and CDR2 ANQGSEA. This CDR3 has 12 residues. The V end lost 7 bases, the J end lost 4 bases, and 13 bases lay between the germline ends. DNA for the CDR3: TGCAGCGCGCAGGGGGGGGGAGAGACCCAGTACTTC. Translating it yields CSAQGGGETQYF.

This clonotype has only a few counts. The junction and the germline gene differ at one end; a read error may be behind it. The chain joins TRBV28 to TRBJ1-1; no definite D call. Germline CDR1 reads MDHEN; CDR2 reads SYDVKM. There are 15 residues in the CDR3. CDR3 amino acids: CAGSHRPPWGGEAFF. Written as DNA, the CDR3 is TGTGCCGGCAGCCATAGACCCCCCTGGGGTGGTGAAGCTTTCTTT.

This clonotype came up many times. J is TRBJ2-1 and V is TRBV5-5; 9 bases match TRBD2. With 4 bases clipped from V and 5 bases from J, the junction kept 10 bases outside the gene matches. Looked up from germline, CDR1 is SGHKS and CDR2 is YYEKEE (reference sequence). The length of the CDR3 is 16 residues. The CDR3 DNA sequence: TGTGCCAGCAGCCGCCCGGCTAGCGGGGTCGACAATGAGCAGTTCTTC. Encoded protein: CASSRPASGVDNEQFF. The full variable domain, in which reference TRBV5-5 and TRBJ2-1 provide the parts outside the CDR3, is DAGVTQSPTHLIKTRGQQVTLRCSPISGHKSVSWYQQVLGQGPQFIFQYYEKEERGRGNFPDRFSARQFPNYSSELNVNALLLGDSALYLCASSRPASGVDNEQFFGPGTRLTVL.

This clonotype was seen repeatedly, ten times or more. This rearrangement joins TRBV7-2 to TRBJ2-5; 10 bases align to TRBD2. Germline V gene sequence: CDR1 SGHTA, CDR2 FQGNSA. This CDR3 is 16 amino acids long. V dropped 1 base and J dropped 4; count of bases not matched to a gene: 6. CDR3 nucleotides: TGTGCCAGCAGCTTAGTGAGCGGGAGGGGGGGAGAGACCCAGTACTTC. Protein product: CASSLVSGRGGETQYF.

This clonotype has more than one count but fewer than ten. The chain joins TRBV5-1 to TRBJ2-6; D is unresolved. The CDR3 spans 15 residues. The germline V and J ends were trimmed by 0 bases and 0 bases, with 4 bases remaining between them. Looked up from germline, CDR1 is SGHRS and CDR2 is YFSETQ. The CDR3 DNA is TGCGCCAGCAGCTTGGGCAACTCTGGGGCCAACGTCCTGACTTTC. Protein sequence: CASSLGNSGANVLTF.

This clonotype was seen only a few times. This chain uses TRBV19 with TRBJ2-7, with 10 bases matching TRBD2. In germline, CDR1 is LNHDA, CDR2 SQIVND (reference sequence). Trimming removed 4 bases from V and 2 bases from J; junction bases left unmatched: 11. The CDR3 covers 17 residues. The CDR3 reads CASSRRASGSPPYEQYF. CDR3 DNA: TGTGCCAGTAGTAGAAGGGCTAGCGGGAGCCCTCCCTACGAGCAGTACTTC.

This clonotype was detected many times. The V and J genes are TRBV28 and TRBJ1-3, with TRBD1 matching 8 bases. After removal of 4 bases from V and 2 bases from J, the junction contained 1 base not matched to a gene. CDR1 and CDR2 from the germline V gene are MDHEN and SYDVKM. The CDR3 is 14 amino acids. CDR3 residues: CASSSGGPGNTIYF. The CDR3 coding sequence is TGTGCCAGCAGTTCAGGGGGCCCTGGAAACACCATATATTTT.